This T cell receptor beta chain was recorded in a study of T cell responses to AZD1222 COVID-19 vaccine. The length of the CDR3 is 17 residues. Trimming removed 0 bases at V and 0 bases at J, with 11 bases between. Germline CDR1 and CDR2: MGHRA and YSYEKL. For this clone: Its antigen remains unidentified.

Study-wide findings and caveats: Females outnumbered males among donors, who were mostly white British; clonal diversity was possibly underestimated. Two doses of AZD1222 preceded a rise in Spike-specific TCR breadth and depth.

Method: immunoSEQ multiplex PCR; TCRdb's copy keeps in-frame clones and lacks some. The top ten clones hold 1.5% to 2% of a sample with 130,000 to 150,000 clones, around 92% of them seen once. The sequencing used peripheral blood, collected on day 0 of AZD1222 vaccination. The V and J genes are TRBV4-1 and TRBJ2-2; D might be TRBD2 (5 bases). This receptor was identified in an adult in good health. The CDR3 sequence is CASSQDGVYANTGELFF. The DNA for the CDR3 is TGCGCCAGCAGCCAAGACGGGGTTTACGCGAACACCGGGGAGCTGTTTTTT.